The text below deals with one TCR beta chain. Its target is not known. PCR primers comprised 60 Vbeta and 13 Jbeta primers. Profiling relied on immunoSEQ multiplex PCR, and the TCRdb table lists in-frame clones only, not all of them. Found here are fewer than 85,000 clones, approximately 77% of them singletons; the top ten hold roughly 10%. Trimming pared 5 bases from V and 5 bases from J, leaving 18 bases between. The CDR3 is made up of 15 amino acids. Germline CDR1 reads KGHSH; CDR2 reads LQKENI. The data were taken from a study of cytomegalovirus exposure and HLA in healthy donors. Study-level results: Later analysis associated a missense DCLRE1C variant with TCR beta V- and J-gene trimming. Analysis performed later showed TCR beta chains linked to HLA being more clonally expanded than equally common others. Reports indicated that the classifier achieved high specificity and sensitivity in diagnosing cytomegalovirus status. Presence/absence analyses assumed roughly uniform sequencing depth across donors, which may not hold.

This chain uses TRBV18 with TRBJ1-2; D is perhaps TRBD1 (6 bases). The TCR sequence derives from a woman in her thirties or forties in good health and CMV-seropositive. Sequenced input: PBMCs. This chain's CDR3 is CASSRTGSSGYGYTF. The CDR3 region has the DNA TGTGCCAGCTCAAGAACAGGGTCCAGCGGTTATGGCTACACCTTC.